This is a list of T cell receptor beta chains from one sample in a study of molecular identifiers for immune sequencing clone quantification. TCRdb fed the PCR reads into MiXCR, producing one record per CDR3 protein. The table records hundreds of thousands of distinct CDR3 sequences, roughly 23% of them present only once. Sequenced: naive CD8+ T cells from blood, with Jurkat cell RNA spiked in. The receptors shown here come from a human donor in good health. Some libraries in this study had Jurkat cell RNA spiked in. CDR3s include the opening cysteine and the closing phenylalanine or tryptophan. D genes are given only for firm matches. Rows give clone size only sometimes, using once, few, many, or a class for an expanded clone.

TRBJ2-1 many TRBD2 TRBV19 TGTGCCAGTAGTATAGGGGGGGGTTACAATGAGCAGTTCTTC CASSIGGGYNEQFF
TRBJ2-7 many NA TRBV2 TGTGCCAGCAAGGGCAGGCCCCACGAGCAGTACTTC CASKGRPHEQYF
TRBJ1-2 few TRBD1 TRBV7-9 TGTGCCAGCAGCCCATTATTCGGGGACAGTAACTATGGCTACACCTTC CASSPLFGDSNYGYTF
TRBJ2-7 NA TRBD1 TRBV20-1 TGCAGTGCTAGAGATCGAGAAGAGGCAGGGGGTGTTCCCTACGAGCAGTACTTC CSARDREEAGGVPYEQYF
TRBJ2-3 few TRBD2 TRBV9 TGTGCCAGCAGCGTACCCCCCGGGACTAGCGAGAGCACAGATACGCAGTATTTT CASSVPPGTSESTDTQYF
TRBJ1-2 few NA TRBV3-1 TGTGCCAGCAGCCAAGCGAACCCCGGGACGCTAGTACGGGCCTTC CASSQANPGTLVRAF
TRBJ2-7 many NA TRBV20-1 TGCAGTGCTAGAGATCTAACGTTACCCTCCTACGAGCAGTACTTC CSARDLTLPSYEQYF
TRBJ1-5 many TRBD1 TRBV2 TGTGCCAGCAGGGACAGGGTTAGCAATCAGCCCCAGCATTTT CASRDRVSNQPQHF
TRBJ2-1 many TRBD2 TRBV4-3 TGCGCCAGCAGCCAAGATGCGGGACTACCCTCCAATGAGCAGTTCTTC CASSQDAGLPSNEQFF
TRBJ2-1 once NA TRBV7-7 TGTGCCAACACCTTACCAGGGATCGGTCGGAGTGGTCTGGGCAATGAGCAGTTCTTC CANTLPGIGRSGLGNEQFF
TRBJ2-7 few NA TRBV7-9 TGTGCCAGCAGCCCTCGATTCGAGCAGTACTTC CASSPRFEQYF
TRBJ2-7 NA TRBD2 TRBV10-3 TGTGCCATCAGTCCTTCAGACGGCGGGGGGGCTACCGAGCAGTACTTC CAISPSDGGGATEQYF
TRBJ1-5 many NA TRBV5-1 TGCGCCAGCAGCTTGAAGCCCCAGCATTTT CASSLKPQHF
TRBJ1-5 many NA TRBV2 TGTGCCAGCGAAGGTCGCAGGGTTAAGGATCAGCCCCAGCATTTT CASEGRRVKDQPQHF
TRBJ1-5 many NA TRBV5-5 TGTGCCAGCAGCTTGTGGCAGACAAATCAGCCCCAGCATTTT CASSLWQTNQPQHF
TRBJ2-2 NA NA TRBV27 TGTGCCAGCAGTTATTGGCAGCGGAACACCGGGGAGCTGTTTTTT CASSYWQRNTGELFF
TRBJ2-7 NA NA TRBV29-1 TGCAGCGCCATAGACCCCGCCTACGAGCAGTACTTC CSAIDPAYEQYF
TRBJ2-2 NA NA TRBV6-5 TGTGCCAGCAGTTACCCGACAGGGGGAAATAGCGGGGGGATGAACACCGGGGAGCTGTTTTTT CASSYPTGGNSGGMNTGELFF
TRBJ2-1 few NA TRBV12-3/TRBV12-4 TGTGCCAGCAGGGATTCCCTATACAATGAGCAGTTCTTC CASRDSLYNEQFF
TRBJ2-1 NA TRBD2 TRBV14 TGTGCCAGCGGACACCATAGCGGGACCCTCTACAATGAGCAGTTCTTC CASGHHSGTLYNEQFF
TRBJ2-2 many NA TRBV7-3 TGTGCCAGCAGCTTAACTCCCGGGACCCATCGGAACACCGGGGAGCTGTTTTTT CASSLTPGTHRNTGELFF
TRBJ2-2 NA TRBD1 TRBV9 TGTGCCAGCAGCGCCCCGGGACAGGGATTCCCCGGGGAGCTGTTTTTT CASSAPGQGFPGELFF
TRBJ2-7 many NA TRBV4-3 TGCGCCAGCAGCCAAGACGTAGGGAACTACGAGCAGTACTTC CASSQDVGNYEQYF
TRBJ2-5 few NA TRBV3-1 TGTGCCAGCAGACAAGGGGGGCTCGGGCAAGAGACCCAGTACTTC CASRQGGLGQETQYF
TRBJ2-1 many TRBD1 TRBV4-3 TGCGCCAGCAGCCAAGTGTTTATTGGACAGGGCTACAATGAGCAGTTCTTC CASSQVFIGQGYNEQFF
TRBJ2-1 many TRBD1 TRBV12-3/TRBV12-4 TGTGCCAGCAGTTCCGGGACAGGGGGCTGGGATGAGCAGTTCTTC CASSSGTGGWDEQFF
TRBJ2-7 many NA TRBV5-1 TGCGCCAGCAGCTTGACCTCTTACTACGAGCAGTACTTC CASSLTSYYEQYF
TRBJ2-3 many NA TRBV24-1 TGTGCCACCAGTGGAGCGAGGGGGGATACGCAGTATTTT CATSGARGDTQYF
TRBJ2-7 NA TRBD2 TRBV20-1 TGCAGTGCGCCGGGACTAGCGGGGGGGCGCTCCTACGAGCAGTACTTC CSAPGLAGGRSYEQYF
TRBJ2-1 NA TRBD1 TRBV19 TGTGCCAGTAGTATCTTCTCTGGGACAGGGGCTAACAATGAGCAGTTCTTC CASSIFSGTGANNEQFF
TRBJ2-7 NA TRBD1 TRBV6-5 TGTGCCAGCAGTCAACAGGGGCTAACAATCAAGCAGTACTTC CASSQQGLTIKQYF
TRBJ2-3 many NA TRBV12-3/TRBV12-4 TGTGCCAGCAGTTTATCCGCGTCCGCGGATAGGGCAGATACGCAGTATTTT CASSLSASADRADTQYF
TRBJ2-1 NA TRBD1 TRBV12-3/TRBV12-4 TGTGCCACCCTCCGGGACAGGGTCAATGAGCAGTTCTTC CATLRDRVNEQFF
TRBJ1-4 NA TRBD1 TRBV6-5 TGTGCCAGCAGTTACTCCGAGTGGACAGGGGATGAAAAACTGTATTTT CASSYSEWTGDEKLYF
TRBJ1-1 many TRBD1 TRBV5-6 TGTGCCAGCAGCTTGGGGACAGGGGCAGGGATTGACACTGAAGCTTTCTTT CASSLGTGAGIDTEAFF
TRBJ2-7 many NA TRBV4-1 TGCGCCAGCAGCCACTTCAGGGGTAGCTCCTACGAGCAGTACTTC CASSHFRGSSYEQYF
TRBJ2-7 few NA TRBV6-5 TGTGCCAGCAGGGCCGGACAAAGACTCTACGAGCAGTACTTC CASRAGQRLYEQYF
TRBJ2-5 NA TRBD2 TRBV7-9 TGTGCCAGCAGCTTTCTAGCGGGGGGGCCGGAGACCCAGTACTTC CASSFLAGGPETQYF
TRBJ2-7 NA NA TRBV19 TGTGCCAGTAAGGGTGGCTCGGCGCAGTCCTTC CASKGGSAQSF
TRBJ1-1 many NA TRBV6-1 TGTGCCAGCAGTGAAACGAGGGCACCAACTGAAGCTTTCTTT CASSETRAPTEAFF
TRBJ2-3 many NA TRBV24-1 TGTGCCACCAGTGAGCGGGCGTCAAGCACAGATACGCAGTATTTT CATSERASSTDTQYF
TRBJ2-7 few NA TRBV27 TGTGCCAGCACCTCCGGGCAGGGTTCCGACGAGCAGTACTTC CASTSGQGSDEQYF
TRBJ1-1 few NA TRBV7-6 TGTGCCAGCAGATTAGGGGGAACCACTGAAGCTTTCTTT CASRLGGTTEAFF
TRBJ2-3 few NA TRBV9 TGTGCCAGCAGCGTATCAAACGGGAGCCCCACAGATACGCGGTATTTT CASSVSNGSPTDTRYF
TRBJ2-3 many TRBD1 TRBV7-9 TGTGCCAGCAGTTCAGGACAGGGGAGCACAGATACGCAGTATTTT CASSSGQGSTDTQYF
TRBJ1-4 NA NA TRBV6-2/TRBV6-3 TGTGCCACCGGGACCCCGAGGAGAAATGAAAAACTGATTTTT CATGTPRRNEKLIF
TRBJ2-3 once TRBD2 TRBV3-1 TGTGCCAGCAGCCAACTAAGCGGGGGGGGTATAGATACGCAGTATTTT CASSQLSGGGIDTQYF
TRBJ1-4 NA TRBD1 TRBV7-9 TGTGCCAGCAGCCTAGGACAGGTGGCAACTAATGAAAAACTGTTTTTT CASSLGQVATNEKLFF
TRBJ2-2 NA NA TRBV20-1 TGCAGTGCTAGAGATCGTTATCACACCGGGGAGCTGTTTTTT CSARDRYHTGELFF
TRBJ1-2 NA NA TRBV6-5 TGTGCCAGCAGCCCTTTTCGGGGGTTCACCTATGGCTACACCTTC CASSPFRGFTYGYTF
TRBJ2-5 few NA TRBV9 TGTGCCAGCAGCGTATTTGGCGGTGAGACCCAGTACTTC CASSVFGGETQYF
TRBJ2-1 few TRBD2 TRBV6-2/TRBV6-3 TGTGCCAGCAGTTACGTAGGACTAGTCCGTGAGCAGTTCTTC CASSYVGLVREQFF
TRBJ2-3 NA TRBD2 TRBV15 TGTGCCACCAGCAGCGGGACTAGCGGGAGACCAACAGATACGCAGTATTTT CATSSGTSGRPTDTQYF
TRBJ2-3 few NA TRBV20-1 TGCAGTGCTAGCTGGGTCACAACCGATACGCAGTATTTT CSASWVTTDTQYF
TRBJ2-4 many NA TRBV28 TGTGCCAGCAGTTTGACTGATATAGCCAAAAACATTCAGTACTTC CASSLTDIAKNIQYF